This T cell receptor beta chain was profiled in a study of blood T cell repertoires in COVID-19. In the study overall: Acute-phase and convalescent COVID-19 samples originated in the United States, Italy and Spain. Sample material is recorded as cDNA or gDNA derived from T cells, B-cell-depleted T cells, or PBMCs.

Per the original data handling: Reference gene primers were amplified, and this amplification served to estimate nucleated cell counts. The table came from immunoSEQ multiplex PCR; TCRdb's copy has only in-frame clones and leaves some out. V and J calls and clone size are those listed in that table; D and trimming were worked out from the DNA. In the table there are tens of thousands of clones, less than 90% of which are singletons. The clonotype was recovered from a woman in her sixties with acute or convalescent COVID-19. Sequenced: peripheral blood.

The CDR3 nucleotides are TGCGCCAGCAGTCCACAGGGGGCCAGCGAAAAACTGTTTTTT. This gives the protein CASSPQGASEKLFF. V and J are TRBV5-1 and TRBJ1-4; TRBD1 aligns across 9 bases. This CDR3 comprises 14 residues. V shed 5 bases, J shed 8 bases, and the junction held 7 bases outside the gene matches. Germline-derived CDR1 and CDR2 are SGHRS and YFSETQ.